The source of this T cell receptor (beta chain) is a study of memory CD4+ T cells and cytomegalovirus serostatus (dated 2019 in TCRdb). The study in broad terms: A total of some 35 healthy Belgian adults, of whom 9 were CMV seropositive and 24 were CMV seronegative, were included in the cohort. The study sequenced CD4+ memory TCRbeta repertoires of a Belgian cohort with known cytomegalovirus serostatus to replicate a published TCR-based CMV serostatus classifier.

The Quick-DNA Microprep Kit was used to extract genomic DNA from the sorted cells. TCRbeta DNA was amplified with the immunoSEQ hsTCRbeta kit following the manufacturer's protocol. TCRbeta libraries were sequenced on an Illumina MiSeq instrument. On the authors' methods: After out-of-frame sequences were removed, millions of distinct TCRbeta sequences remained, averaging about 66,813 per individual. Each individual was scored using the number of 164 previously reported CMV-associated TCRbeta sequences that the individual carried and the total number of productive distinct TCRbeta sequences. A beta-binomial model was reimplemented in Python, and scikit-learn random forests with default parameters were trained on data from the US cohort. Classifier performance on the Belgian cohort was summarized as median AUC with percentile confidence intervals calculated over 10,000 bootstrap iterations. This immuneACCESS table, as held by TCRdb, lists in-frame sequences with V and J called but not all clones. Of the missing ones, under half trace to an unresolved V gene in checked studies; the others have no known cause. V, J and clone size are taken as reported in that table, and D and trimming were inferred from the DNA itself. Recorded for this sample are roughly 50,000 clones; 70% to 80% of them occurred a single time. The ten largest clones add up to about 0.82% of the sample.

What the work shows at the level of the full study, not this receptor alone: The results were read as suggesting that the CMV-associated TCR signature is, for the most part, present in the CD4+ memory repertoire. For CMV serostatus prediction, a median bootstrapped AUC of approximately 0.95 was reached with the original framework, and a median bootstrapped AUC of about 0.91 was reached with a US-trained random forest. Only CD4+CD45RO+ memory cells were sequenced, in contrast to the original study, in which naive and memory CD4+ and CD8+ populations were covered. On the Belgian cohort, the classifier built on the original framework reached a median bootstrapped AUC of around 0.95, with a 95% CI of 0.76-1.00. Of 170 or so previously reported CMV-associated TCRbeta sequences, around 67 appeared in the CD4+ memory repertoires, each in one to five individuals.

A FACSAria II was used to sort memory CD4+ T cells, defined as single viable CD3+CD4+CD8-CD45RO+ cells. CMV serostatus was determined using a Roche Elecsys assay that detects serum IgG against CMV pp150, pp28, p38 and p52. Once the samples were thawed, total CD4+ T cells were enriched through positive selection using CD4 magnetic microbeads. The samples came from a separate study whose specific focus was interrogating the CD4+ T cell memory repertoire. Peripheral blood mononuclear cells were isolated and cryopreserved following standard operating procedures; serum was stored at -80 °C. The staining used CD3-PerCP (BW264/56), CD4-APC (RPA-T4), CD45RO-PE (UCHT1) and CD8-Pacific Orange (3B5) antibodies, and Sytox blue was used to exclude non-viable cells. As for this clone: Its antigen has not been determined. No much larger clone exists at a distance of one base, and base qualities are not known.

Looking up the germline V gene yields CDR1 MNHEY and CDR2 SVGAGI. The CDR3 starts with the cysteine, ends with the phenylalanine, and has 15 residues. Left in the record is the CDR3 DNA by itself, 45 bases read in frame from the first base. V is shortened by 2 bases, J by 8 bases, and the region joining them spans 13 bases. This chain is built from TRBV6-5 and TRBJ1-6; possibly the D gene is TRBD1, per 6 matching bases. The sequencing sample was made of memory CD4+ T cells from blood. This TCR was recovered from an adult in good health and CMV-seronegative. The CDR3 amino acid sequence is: CASSYRSGAHSPLHF. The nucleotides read TGTGCCAGCAGTTACAGGTCAGGGGCGCATTCACCCCTCCACTTT.